The text below deals with one T cell receptor beta chain. The antigen is undetermined. The entry originates in a study of T cells in Graves' hyperthyroidism and ophthalmopathy. Overall study results and limits: Separation of ophthalmopathy from stable hyperthyroidism was achieved by a 13 V-J model. Most expanded thyroid clonotypes above 0.001 also appeared in blood.

The germline V gene has CDR1 SGHDT and CDR2 YYEEEE. The trim removed 0 bases at V and 5 bases at J, leaving 9 bases unmatched. The CDR3 length is 17 residues. The CDR3 regions of TCR beta were amplified from RNA transcripts. During a first-round RT-PCR of the TCR CDR3, the HTBI primer set was used. TCRdb processed the multiplex PCR reads anew with MiXCR; each CDR3 protein has one entry. The sample shows approximately 360,000 distinct CDR3 sequences, more than 15% of them seen only once. Sequenced: blood. The J gene is TRBJ2-2, the V gene TRBV5-6, with 8 positions matching TRBD1. This sequence originates from a young woman with Graves' hyperthyroidism that later progressed to Graves' ophthalmopathy. CDR3 nucleotide sequence: TGTGCCAGCAGCTTGGACGGGCAGGGGGCACTTACCGGGGAGCTGTTTTTT. It translates to CASSLDGQGALTGELFF.